The clone carrying this T cell receptor beta chain appeared a few times. The antigen is not known. The CDR3 consists of 16 residues. The sample comes from a study of cytomegalovirus exposure and HLA in healthy donors. Regarding the study as a whole: Among the most significant clusters, several appeared linked to common viral pathogens in a later analysis. Later genetic work tied a missense DCLRE1C variant to beta-chain V and J trimming.

At the time of sampling, donors were nominally healthy, though unrecorded immune exposures were likely. Primers included in the PCR were 60 Vbeta and 13 Jbeta primers. Clones were read by immunoSEQ multiplex PCR, and TCRdb kept only the in-frame ones, dropping some. Among 100,000 to 150,000 clones listed, 77% were seen once. The sequenced material came from PBMCs. The chain joins TRBV21-1 to TRBJ2-7; the table gives TRBD2 as D, unverified against the DNA. TRBV21-1 is described as a pseudogene. The TCR was taken from an older woman in good health and CMV-seronegative. The CDR3 loop reads CASSKVWSGDRYEQYF. CDR3 DNA: TGTGCCAGCAGCAAAGTTTGGAGCGGGGATCGATACGAGCAGTACTTC.